A selection of T cell receptor beta chains follows, all from one sample in a study of blood T cell repertoires in COVID-19. Assay used: immunoSEQ multiplex PCR; TCRdb lists only in-frame clones, some missing. Among about 120,000 clones, approximately 85% were seen once, and the ten largest hold around an eighth. The sequenced sample was peripheral blood. The receptors were sampled from a human donor in a cohort sampled during active COVID-19. Each CDR3 is given with its conserved first and last residue. Fields, in order: clone size, D gene, V gene, J gene, CDR3 protein, CDR3 DNA. A D gene is named only where the DNA matches it firmly. Rows may omit the clone size; those that give it use once, few, many or a size class.

size: -; D: -; V: TRBV12-3/TRBV12-4; J: TRBJ2-7; CDR3: CASSRESYEQYF; DNA: TGTGCCAGCAGTCGGGAGTCCTACGAGCAGTACTTC
size: -; D: -; V: TRBV21-1; J: TRBJ1-2; CDR3: CASSKARRGPGDYGYTF; DNA: TGTGCCAGCAGCAAAGCTCGACGAGGCCCCGGAGACTATGGCTACACCTTC
size: once; D: TRBD1; V: TRBV6-5; J: TRBJ1-2; CDR3: CASRSTGSSGYTF; DNA: TGTGCCAGCAGATCGACAGGGTCCAGTGGCTACACCTTC
size: -; D: TRBD1; V: TRBV7-9; J: TRBJ2-5; CDR3: CASSLRGGEETQYF; DNA: TGTGCCAGCAGCCTCCGAGGGGGCGAAGAGACCCAGTACTTC
size: -; D: -; V: TRBV5-6; J: TRBJ2-3; CDR3: CASSYLERDTQYF; DNA: -
size: -; D: TRBD1; V: TRBV11-2; J: TRBJ2-5; CDR3: CASSLGALQGQKETQYF; DNA: TGTGCCAGCAGCTTAGGGGCCCTACAGGGGCAGAAAGAGACCCAGTACTTC
size: -; D: -; V: TRBV4-1; J: TRBJ2-1; CDR3: CASSPGLISSYNEQFF; DNA: TGCGCCAGCAGCCCAGGACTAATTAGCTCCTACAATGAGCAGTTCTTC
size: -; D: TRBD1; V: TRBV19; J: TRBJ1-2; CDR3: CASSTGQARDYGYTF; DNA: TGTGCCAGTAGTACCGGACAGGCCCGGGACTATGGCTACACCTTC
size: -; D: TRBD1; V: TRBV5-1; J: TRBJ2-7; CDR3: CASSPNPGQAGYEQYF; DNA: TGCGCCAGCAGCCCAAACCCGGGACAGGCGGGCTACGAGCAGTACTTC
size: -; D: -; V: TRBV20-1; J: TRBJ1-6; CDR3: CSASGSQIDNSPLHF; DNA: TGCAGTGCTAGTGGTTCCCAGATCGATAATTCACCCCTCCACTTT
size: -; D: -; V: TRBV7-9; J: TRBJ2-2; CDR3: CASSRSGGELFF; DNA: TGTGCCAGCAGCCGCTCGGGGGGGGAGCTGTTTTTT
size: -; D: TRBD1; V: TRBV5-1; J: TRBJ2-7; CDR3: CASSGTGGSYEQYF; DNA: TGCGCCAGCAGCGGGACAGGGGGCTCCTACGAGCAGTACTTC
size: -; D: -; V: TRBV6-5; J: TRBJ2-5; CDR3: CASSPLGVAETQYF; DNA: TGTGCCAGCAGTCCCTTAGGGGTGGCGGAGACCCAGTACTTC
size: -; D: -; V: TRBV27; J: TRBJ2-1; CDR3: CASSLSMGHEQFF; DNA: TGTGCCAGCAGTTTATCGATGGGCCATGAGCAGTTCTTC
size: -; D: -; V: TRBV5-1; J: TRBJ2-2; CDR3: CASSLAPGDGGELFF; DNA: TGCGCCAGCAGCTTGGCGCCAGGGGATGGCGGGGAGCTGTTTTTT
size: -; D: -; V: TRBV10-3; J: TRBJ2-7; CDR3: CAISASKPGEWGTYEQYF; DNA: TGTGCCATCAGTGCCTCAAAACCGGGGGAGTGGGGAACCTACGAGCAGTACTTC
size: -; D: -; V: TRBV7-2; J: TRBJ1-4; CDR3: CASSLAWTPGVEKLFF; DNA: TGTGCCAGCAGCTTAGCGTGGACTCCCGGAGTTGAAAAACTGTTTTTT
size: -; D: TRBD1; V: TRBV6-5; J: TRBJ2-5; CDR3: CASSYGTGWETQYF; DNA: TGTGCCAGCAGTTACGGGACAGGGTGGGAGACCCAGTACTTC
size: -; D: TRBD1; V: TRBV2; J: TRBJ1-1; CDR3: CASSEQRTGTEAFF; DNA: TGTGCCAGCAGTGAACAGAGGACAGGGACTGAAGCTTTCTTT
size: -; D: -; V: TRBV11-2; J: TRBJ2-5; CDR3: CASSAELDQETQYF; DNA: TGTGCCAGCAGCGCAGAACTAGACCAAGAGACCCAGTACTTC
size: once; D: -; V: TRBV7-6; J: TRBJ2-3; CDR3: CASSLTGYTDTQYF; DNA: TGTGCCAGCAGCTTAACCGGGTACACAGATACGCAGTATTTT
size: -; D: -; V: TRBV18; J: TRBJ2-5; CDR3: CASSPNQETQYF; DNA: TGTGCCAGCTCACCCAACCAAGAGACCCAGTACTTC
size: -; D: -; V: TRBV6-5; J: TRBJ1-2; CDR3: CASSYAGGRNYGYTF; DNA: TGTGCCAGCAGTTACGCGGGCGGCAGAAACTATGGCTACACCTTC
size: -; D: TRBD2; V: TRBV19; J: TRBJ2-5; CDR3: CASSIGGGTQETQYF; DNA: TGTGCCAGTAGTATCGGCGGGGGGACCCAAGAGACCCAGTACTTC
size: -; D: -; V: TRBV11-2; J: TRBJ2-3; CDR3: CASSLATGASTDTQYF; DNA: TGTGCCAGCAGCTTAGCGACAGGCGCTAGCACAGATACGCAGTATTTT
size: -; D: TRBD1; V: TRBV5-1; J: TRBJ2-7; CDR3: CASSPWGQSSYEQYF; DNA: TGCGCCAGCAGCCCTTGGGGACAGAGCTCCTACGAGCAGTACTTC
size: -; D: TRBD1; V: TRBV10-3; J: TRBJ2-2; CDR3: CAISESTGGTGELFF; DNA: TGTGCCATCAGTGAGTCGACAGGGGGGACCGGGGAGCTGTTTTTT
size: -; D: -; V: TRBV19; J: TRBJ2-1; CDR3: CASSTTGSSYNEQFF; DNA: TGTGCCAGTAGTACTACAGGGAGCTCCTACAATGAGCAGTTCTTC
size: -; D: TRBD1; V: TRBV5-6; J: TRBJ1-1; CDR3: CASSSDRGNTEAFF; DNA: TGTGCCAGCAGCTCGGACAGGGGGAACACTGAAGCTTTCTTT
size: -; D: -; V: TRBV4-3; J: TRBJ2-7; CDR3: CASSQDNAHTYEQYF; DNA: TGCGCCAGCAGCCAAGATAATGCACACACCTACGAGCAGTACTTC
size: -; D: -; V: TRBV18; J: TRBJ2-5; CDR3: CASSPRRGGVETQYF; DNA: TGTGCCAGCTCACCACGGCGGGGCGGGGTCGAGACCCAGTACTTC
size: -; D: -; V: TRBV19; J: TRBJ1-5; CDR3: CASSIGQNNQPQHF; DNA: TGTGCCAGTAGTATAGGGCAGAACAATCAGCCCCAGCATTTT
size: -; D: -; V: TRBV28; J: TRBJ1-2; CDR3: CASSFSALVNYGYTF; DNA: TGTGCCAGCAGTTTCTCCGCACTCGTAAACTATGGCTACACCTTC
size: -; D: -; V: TRBV3-1/TRBV3-2; J: TRBJ2-3; CDR3: CASSQNEDTQYF; DNA: TGTGCCAGCAGCCAAAACGAGGATACGCAGTATTTT
size: few; D: -; V: TRBV24-1; J: TRBJ2-1; CDR3: CATSTPDYQGNEQFF; DNA: TGTGCCACCAGTACACCGGACTACCAGGGTAATGAGCAGTTCTTC
size: -; D: TRBD2; V: TRBV7-8; J: TRBJ2-2; CDR3: CASSRRLAGRGTGELFF; DNA: TGTGCCAGCAGCAGAAGACTAGCGGGGCGTGGCACCGGGGAGCTGTTTTTT
size: -; D: -; V: TRBV28; J: TRBJ2-1; CDR3: CASSFVGSEADNEQFF; DNA: TGTGCCAGCAGTTTCGTGGGGAGTGAGGCCGACAATGAGCAGTTCTTC
size: -; D: -; V: TRBV5-1; J: TRBJ2-5; CDR3: CASSGYLGGETQYF; DNA: TGCGCCAGCAGCGGGTACCTAGGCGGGGAGACCCAGTACTTC
size: few; D: -; V: TRBV11-3; J: TRBJ2-7; CDR3: CASSLGAASSYEQYF; DNA: TGTGCCAGCAGCTTGGGGGCAGCCAGCTCCTACGAGCAGTACTTC
size: once; D: TRBD1; V: TRBV6-5; J: TRBJ1-5; CDR3: CASSYGTGLDQPQHF; DNA: TGTGCCAGCAGTTACGGGACAGGGCTAGATCAGCCCCAGCATTTT
size: -; D: -; V: TRBV4-3; J: TRBJ2-2; CDR3: CASSQEEFTGELFF; DNA: TGCGCCAGCAGCCAAGAGGAGTTCACCGGGGAGCTGTTTTTT
size: -; D: TRBD1; V: TRBV7-2; J: TRBJ2-5; CDR3: CASSLSRQGNQETQYF; DNA: TGTGCCAGCAGCTTATCGCGACAGGGTAACCAAGAGACCCAGTACTTC
size: -; D: -; V: TRBV6-5; J: TRBJ2-5; CDR3: CASSPSGMQETQYF; DNA: TGTGCCAGCAGTCCCTCGGGGATGCAAGAGACCCAGTACTTC
size: -; D: TRBD1; V: TRBV29-1; J: TRBJ2-7; CDR3: CSVGGTGASYEQYF; DNA: TGCAGCGTTGGGGGTACAGGGGCCTCCTACGAGCAGTACTTC
size: -; D: -; V: TRBV2; J: TRBJ1-2; CDR3: CASSGAPGGYGYTF; DNA: TGTGCCAGCAGTGGCGCCCCCGGAGGCTATGGCTACACCTTC
size: -; D: TRBD1; V: TRBV14; J: TRBJ1-1; CDR3: CASSRGQGRLAFF; DNA: TGTGCCAGCAGCCGGGGACAGGGGCGCTTAGCTTTCTTT
size: -; D: -; V: TRBV14; J: TRBJ1-1; CDR3: CASSTLLNTEAFF; DNA: TGTGCCAGCAGTACTCTATTGAACACTGAAGCTTTCTTT
size: -; D: -; V: TRBV5-1; J: TRBJ2-7; CDR3: CASSLGLLPGDYEQYF; DNA: TGCGCCAGCAGCCTTGGACTTCTCCCCGGGGATTACGAGCAGTACTTC
size: -; D: -; V: TRBV28; J: TRBJ1-2; CDR3: CASSLPSRGGGYTF; DNA: TGTGCCAGCAGTTTGCCGTCCCGGGGAGGGGGCTACACCTTC
size: -; D: -; V: TRBV3-1/TRBV3-2; J: TRBJ1-1; CDR3: CASSQASLSPANTEAFF; DNA: TGTGCCAGCAGCCAAGCATCTCTGAGTCCCGCGAACACTGAAGCTTTCTTT
size: -; D: TRBD1; V: TRBV19; J: TRBJ1-5; CDR3: CASSIWGQLNQPQHF; DNA: TGTGCCAGTAGTATTTGGGGACAGCTCAATCAGCCCCAGCATTTT
size: -; D: -; V: TRBV10-2; J: TRBJ1-1; CDR3: CASSGGDTEAFF; DNA: TGCGCCAGCTCAGGAGGGGACACTGAAGCTTTCTTT
size: -; D: -; V: TRBV13; J: TRBJ2-1; CDR3: CASSSPGVSNEQFF; DNA: TGTGCCAGCAGCTCTCCAGGTGTCTCCAATGAGCAGTTCTTC
size: -; D: TRBD1; V: TRBV19; J: TRBJ1-2; CDR3: CASSTTGIANYGYTF; DNA: TGTGCCAGTAGTACGACAGGGATAGCTAACTATGGCTACACCTTC